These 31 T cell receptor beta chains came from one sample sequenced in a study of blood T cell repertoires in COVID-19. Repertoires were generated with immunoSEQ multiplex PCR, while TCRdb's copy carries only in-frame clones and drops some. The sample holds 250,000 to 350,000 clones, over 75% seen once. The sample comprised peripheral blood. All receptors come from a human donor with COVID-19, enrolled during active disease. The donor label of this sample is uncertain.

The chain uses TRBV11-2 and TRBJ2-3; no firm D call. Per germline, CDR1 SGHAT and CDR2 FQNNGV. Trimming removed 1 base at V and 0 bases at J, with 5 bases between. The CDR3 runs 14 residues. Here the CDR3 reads CASSLGASTDTQYF. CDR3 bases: TGTGCCAGCAGCTTAGGAGCTAGCACAGATACGCAGTATTTT.

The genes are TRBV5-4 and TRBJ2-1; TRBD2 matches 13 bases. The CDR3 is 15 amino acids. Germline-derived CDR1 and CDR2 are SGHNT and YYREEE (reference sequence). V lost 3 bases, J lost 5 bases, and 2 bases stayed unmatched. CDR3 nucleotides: TGTGCCAGCAGCTCGGGACTAGCGGGGAACAATGAGCAGTTCTTC. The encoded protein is CASSSGLAGNNEQFF.

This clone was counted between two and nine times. CDR3 sequence: CASSFKDPISGSYEQYF. The CDR3 DNA is TGTGCCAGCAGTTTTAAGGACCCGATTAGCGGCTCCTACGAGCAGTACTTC. V usage is TRBV27 and J usage is TRBJ2-7; tentative D call: TRBD2 (6 bases). Deletions cut 3 bases from V and 0 bases from J, with 18 bases between. CDR3 length equals 17 residues. Per germline, CDR1 MNHEY and CDR2 SMNVEV (reference sequence).

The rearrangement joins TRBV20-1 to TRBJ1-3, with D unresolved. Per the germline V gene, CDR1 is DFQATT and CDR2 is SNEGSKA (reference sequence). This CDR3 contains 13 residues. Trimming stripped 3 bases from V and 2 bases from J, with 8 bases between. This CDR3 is CSASTGTGNTIYF. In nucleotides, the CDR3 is TGCAGTGCTAGTACCGGGACTGGAAACACCATATATTTT.

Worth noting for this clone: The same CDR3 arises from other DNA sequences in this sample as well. The CDR3 region is CASSQTGNTEAFF. The CDR3 DNA follows: TGTGCCAGCAGCCAGACGGGAAACACTGAAGCTTTCTTT. This chain uses TRBV3-1 (or the pseudogene TRBV3-2) with TRBJ1-1; D remains ambiguous. The CDR3 has 13 residues. V was shortened by 3 bases and J by 2 bases, with 7 bases between the two germline ends. The germline V gene has CDR1 LGHDT and CDR2 YNNKEL (reference sequence).

CDR3: CASSHTGQIYEQYF. Here the CDR3 DNA reads TGTGCCAGCAGCCATACTGGACAAATCTACGAGCAGTACTTC. This chain links TRBV5-4 with TRBJ2-7, with D possibly matching TRBD1 (5 bases). The V end lost 4 bases, the J end lost 3 bases, and 14 bases lay between the germline ends. Germline CDR1 and CDR2: SGHNT and YYREEE (reference sequence). The CDR3 contains 14 residues.

CDR3 bases: TGTGCCAGCAGTACTCGACAGGACAACTTGAAGGCTTTCTTT. The encoded protein is CASSTRQDNLKAFF. The chain employs TRBV28 and TRBJ1-1; D perhaps matches TRBD1 (6 bases). This CDR3 is built from 14 residues. V lost 5 bases to trimming and J lost 11 bases, with 21 bases between them. The germline V gene has CDR1 MDHEN and CDR2 SYDVKM.

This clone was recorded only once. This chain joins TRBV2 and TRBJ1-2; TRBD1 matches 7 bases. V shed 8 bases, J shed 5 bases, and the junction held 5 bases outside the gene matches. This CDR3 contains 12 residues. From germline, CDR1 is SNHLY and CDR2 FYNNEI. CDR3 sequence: CASGQGQYGYTF. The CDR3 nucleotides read TGTGCCAGCGGTCAGGGACAGTATGGCTACACCTTC.

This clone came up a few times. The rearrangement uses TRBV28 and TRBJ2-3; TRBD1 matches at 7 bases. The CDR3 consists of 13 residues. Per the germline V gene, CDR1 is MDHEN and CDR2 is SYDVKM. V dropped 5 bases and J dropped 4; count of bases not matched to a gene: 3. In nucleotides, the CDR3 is TGTGCCAGCAGTATGACAGGGCCAGATACGCAGTATTTT. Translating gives CASSMTGPDTQYF.

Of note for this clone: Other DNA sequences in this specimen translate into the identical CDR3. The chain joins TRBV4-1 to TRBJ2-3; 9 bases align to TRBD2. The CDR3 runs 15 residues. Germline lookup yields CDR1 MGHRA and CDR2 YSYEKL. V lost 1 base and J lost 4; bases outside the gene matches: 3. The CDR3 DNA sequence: TGCGCCAGCAGCCAAGGTAGCGGGAGTGCAGATACGCAGTATTTT. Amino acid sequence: CASSQGSGSADTQYF.

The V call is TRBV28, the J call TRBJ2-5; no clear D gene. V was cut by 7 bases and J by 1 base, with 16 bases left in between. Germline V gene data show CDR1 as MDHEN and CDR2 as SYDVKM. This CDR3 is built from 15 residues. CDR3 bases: TGTGCCAGCATGGCCGCAGGAAGGCGCCAAGAGACCCAGTACTTC. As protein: CASMAAGRRQETQYF.

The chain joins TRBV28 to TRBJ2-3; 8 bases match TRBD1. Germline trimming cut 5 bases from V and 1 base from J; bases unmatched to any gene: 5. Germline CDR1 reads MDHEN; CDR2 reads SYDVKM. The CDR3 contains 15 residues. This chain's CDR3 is CASSPDRVGTDTQYF. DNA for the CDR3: TGTGCCAGCAGTCCGGACAGGGTTGGCACAGATACGCAGTATTTT.

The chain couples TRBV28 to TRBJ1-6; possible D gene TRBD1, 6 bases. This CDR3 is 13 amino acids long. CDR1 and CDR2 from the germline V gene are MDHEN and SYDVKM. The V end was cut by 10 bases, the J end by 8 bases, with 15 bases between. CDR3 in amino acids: CATREGGDSPLHF. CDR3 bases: TGTGCCACTAGGGAGGGGGGCGATTCACCCCTCCACTTT.

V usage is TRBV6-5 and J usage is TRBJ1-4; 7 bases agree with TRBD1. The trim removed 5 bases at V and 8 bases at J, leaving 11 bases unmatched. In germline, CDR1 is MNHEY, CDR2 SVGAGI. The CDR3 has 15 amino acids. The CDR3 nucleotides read TGTGCCAGCAGTCCCAGGGGGGCAAATGGAGAAAAACTGTTTTTT. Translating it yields CASSPRGANGEKLFF.

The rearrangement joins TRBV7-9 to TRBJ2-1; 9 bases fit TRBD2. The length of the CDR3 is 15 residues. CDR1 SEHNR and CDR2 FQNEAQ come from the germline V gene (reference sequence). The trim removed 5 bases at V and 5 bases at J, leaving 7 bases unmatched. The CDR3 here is CASSATSGLNNEQFF. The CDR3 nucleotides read TGTGCCAGCAGCGCGACTAGCGGTTTGAACAATGAGCAGTTCTTC.

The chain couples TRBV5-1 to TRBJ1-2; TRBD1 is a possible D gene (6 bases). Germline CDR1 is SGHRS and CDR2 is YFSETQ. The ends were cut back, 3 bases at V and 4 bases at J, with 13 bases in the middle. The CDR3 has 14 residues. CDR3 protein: CASSSLDSSYGYTF. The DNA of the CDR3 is TGCGCCAGCAGCTCCCTGGACAGCAGCTATGGCTACACCTTC.

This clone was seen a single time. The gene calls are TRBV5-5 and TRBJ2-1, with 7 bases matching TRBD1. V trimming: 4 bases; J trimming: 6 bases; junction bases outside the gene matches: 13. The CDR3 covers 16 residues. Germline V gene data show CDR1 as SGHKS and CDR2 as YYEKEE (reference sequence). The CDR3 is CASSVLQQQGTNEQFF. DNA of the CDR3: TGTGCCAGCAGCGTTCTTCAACAACAGGGGACCAATGAGCAGTTCTTC.

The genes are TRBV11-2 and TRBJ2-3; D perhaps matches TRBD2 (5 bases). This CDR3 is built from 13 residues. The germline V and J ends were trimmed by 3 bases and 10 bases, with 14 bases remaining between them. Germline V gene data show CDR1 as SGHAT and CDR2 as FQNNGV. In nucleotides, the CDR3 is TGTGCCAGCAGCTTCCCGGACCGGGGATCGCAGTATTTT. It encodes CASSFPDRGSQYF.

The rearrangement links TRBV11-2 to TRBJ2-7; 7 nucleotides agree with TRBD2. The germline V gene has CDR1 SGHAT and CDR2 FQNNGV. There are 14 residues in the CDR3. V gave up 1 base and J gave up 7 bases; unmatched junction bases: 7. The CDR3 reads CASSLGGLVREQYF. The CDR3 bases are TGTGCCAGCAGCTTAGGCGGACTAGTACGGGAGCAGTACTTC.

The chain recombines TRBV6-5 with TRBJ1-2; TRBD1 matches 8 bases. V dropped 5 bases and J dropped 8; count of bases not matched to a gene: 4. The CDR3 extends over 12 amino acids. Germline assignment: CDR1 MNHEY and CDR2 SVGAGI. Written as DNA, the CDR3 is TGTGCCAGCAGTCCGGACAGGGACGGCTACACCTTC. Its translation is CASSPDRDGYTF.

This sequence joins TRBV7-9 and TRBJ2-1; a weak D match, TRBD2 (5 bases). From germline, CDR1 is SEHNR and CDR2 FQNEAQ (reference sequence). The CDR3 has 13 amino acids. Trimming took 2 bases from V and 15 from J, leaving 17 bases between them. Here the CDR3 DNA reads TGTGCCAGCAGCTTACCGGACTCCCAGTTTGTGTTCTTC. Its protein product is CASSLPDSQFVFF.

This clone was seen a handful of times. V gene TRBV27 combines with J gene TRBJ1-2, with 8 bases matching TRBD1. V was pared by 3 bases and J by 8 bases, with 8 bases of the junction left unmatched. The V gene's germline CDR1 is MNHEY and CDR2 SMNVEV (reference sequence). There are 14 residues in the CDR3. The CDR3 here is CASSLWQGAGGYTF. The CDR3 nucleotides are TGTGCCAGCAGTTTGTGGCAGGGGGCGGGCGGCTACACCTTC.

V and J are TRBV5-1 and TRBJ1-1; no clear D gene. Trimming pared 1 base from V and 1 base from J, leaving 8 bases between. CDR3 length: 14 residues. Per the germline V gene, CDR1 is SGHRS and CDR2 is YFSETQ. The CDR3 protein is CASSLSTTNTEAFF. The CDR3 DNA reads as TGCGCCAGCAGCTTGAGTACAACGAACACTGAAGCTTTCTTT. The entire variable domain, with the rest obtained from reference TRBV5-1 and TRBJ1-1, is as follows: KAGVTQTPRYLIKTRGQQVTLSCSPISGHRSVSWYQQTPGQGLQFLFEYFSETQRNKGNFPGRFSGRQFSNSRSEMNVSTLELGDSALYLCASSLSTTNTEAFFGQGTRLTVV.

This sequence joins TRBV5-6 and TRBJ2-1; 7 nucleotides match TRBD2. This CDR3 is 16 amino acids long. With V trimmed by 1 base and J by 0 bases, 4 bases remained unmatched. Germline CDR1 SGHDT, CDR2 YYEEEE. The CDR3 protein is CASSLWGGTSYNEQFF. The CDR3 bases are TGTGCCAGCAGCTTGTGGGGGGGTACCTCCTACAATGAGCAGTTCTTC. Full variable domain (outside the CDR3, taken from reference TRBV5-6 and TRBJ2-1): DAGVTQSPTHLIKTRGQQVTLRCSPKSGHDTVSWYQQALGQGPQFIFQYYEEEERQRGNFPDRFSGHQFPNYSSELNVNALLLGDSALYLCASSLWGGTSYNEQFFGPGTRLTVL.

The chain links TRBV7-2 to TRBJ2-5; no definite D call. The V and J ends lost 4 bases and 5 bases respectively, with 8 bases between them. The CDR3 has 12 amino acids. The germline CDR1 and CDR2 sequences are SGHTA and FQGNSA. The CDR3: CASSSLRETQYF. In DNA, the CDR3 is TGTGCCAGCAGCTCACTAAGGGAGACCCAGTACTTC.

The CDR3 region has the DNA TGTGCCAGTAGTATTGTCTCCGACGGGAGCTACGAGCAGTACTTC. This sequence encodes CASSIVSDGSYEQYF. The chain recombines TRBV19 with TRBJ2-7, with D perhaps TRBD2 (6 bases). Per germline, CDR1 LNHDA and CDR2 SQIVND (reference sequence). Trimming took off 3 bases at V and 3 bases at J, with 15 bases between the two ends. The CDR3 contains 15 residues.

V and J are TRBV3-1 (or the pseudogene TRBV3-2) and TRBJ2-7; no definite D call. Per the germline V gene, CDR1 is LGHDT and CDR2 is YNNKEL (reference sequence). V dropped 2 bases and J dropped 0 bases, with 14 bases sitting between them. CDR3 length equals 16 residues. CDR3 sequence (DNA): TGTGCCAGCAGCCAACCGGTACCCGGTCTCTCCTACGAGCAGTACTTC. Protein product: CASSQPVPGLSYEQYF.

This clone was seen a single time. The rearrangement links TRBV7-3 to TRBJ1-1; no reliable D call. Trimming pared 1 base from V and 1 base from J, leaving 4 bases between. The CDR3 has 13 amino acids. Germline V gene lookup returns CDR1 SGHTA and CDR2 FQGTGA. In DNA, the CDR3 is TGTGCCAGCAGCTTAAACGGGAACACTGAAGCTTTCTTT. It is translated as CASSLNGNTEAFF. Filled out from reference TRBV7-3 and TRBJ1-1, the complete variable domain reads GAGVSQTPSNKVTEKGKYVELRCDPISGHTALYWYRQSLGQGPEFLIYFQGTGAADDSGLPNDRFFAVRPEGSVSTLKIQRTERGDSAVYLCASSLNGNTEAFFGQGTRLTVV.

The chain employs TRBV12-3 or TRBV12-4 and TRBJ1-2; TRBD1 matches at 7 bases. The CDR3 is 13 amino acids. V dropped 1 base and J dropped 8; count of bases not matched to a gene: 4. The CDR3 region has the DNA TGTGCCAGCAGTTTAGAGGGGGCTAAAGGCTACACCTTC. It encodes CASSLEGAKGYTF.

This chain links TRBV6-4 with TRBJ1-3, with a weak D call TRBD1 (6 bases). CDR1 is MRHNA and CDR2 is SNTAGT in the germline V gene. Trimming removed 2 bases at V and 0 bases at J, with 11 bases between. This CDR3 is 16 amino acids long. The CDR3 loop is CASSDVTGASGNTIYF. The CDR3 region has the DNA TGTGCCAGCAGTGACGTGACAGGTGCCTCTGGAAACACCATATATTTT.

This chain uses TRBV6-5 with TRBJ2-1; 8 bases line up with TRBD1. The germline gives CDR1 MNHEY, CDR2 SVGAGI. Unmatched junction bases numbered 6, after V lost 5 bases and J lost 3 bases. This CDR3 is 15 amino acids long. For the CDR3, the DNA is TGTGCCAGCAGTCCATGGACAGGGAACTACAATGAGCAGTTCTTC. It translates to CASSPWTGNYNEQFF.